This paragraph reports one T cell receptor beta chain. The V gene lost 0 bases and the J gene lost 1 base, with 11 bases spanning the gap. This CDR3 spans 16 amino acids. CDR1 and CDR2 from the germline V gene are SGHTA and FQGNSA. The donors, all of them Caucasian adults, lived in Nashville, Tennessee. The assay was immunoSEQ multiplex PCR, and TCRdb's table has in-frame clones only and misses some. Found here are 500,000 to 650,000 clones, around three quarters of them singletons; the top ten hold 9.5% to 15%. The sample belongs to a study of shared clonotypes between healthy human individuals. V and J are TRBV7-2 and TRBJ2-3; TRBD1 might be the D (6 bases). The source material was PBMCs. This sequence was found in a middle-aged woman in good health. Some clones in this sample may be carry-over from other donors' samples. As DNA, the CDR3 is TGTGCCAGCAGCTTAGCTTCAGGGGCACGCACAGATACGCAGTATTTT. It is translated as CASSLASGARTDTQYF.